The sequence of this TCR beta chain was determined in a study of shared clonotypes between healthy human individuals. General study findings and limits: The sampled material consisted only of blood, and tissue repertoires are likely to differ.

About this clone: Antigen: not known.

CDR3 length: 14 amino acids. Trimming shortened V by 4 bases and J by 5 bases, and 13 bases separated the two germline ends. CDR1 is SGHRS and CDR2 is YFSETQ in the germline V gene. The table came from immunoSEQ multiplex PCR; TCRdb's copy has only in-frame clones and leaves some out. The profile shows about 560,000 clones, around three quarters of them singletons. The chain recombines TRBV5-1 with TRBJ1-5; D perhaps matches TRBD1 (6 bases). Source material: PBMCs. This clonotype originated in a middle-aged woman in good health. Some clones in this sample may be carry-over from other donors' samples. CDR3 region: CASSPGGRDQPQHF. CDR3 coding DNA: TGCGCCAGCAGCCCGGGGGGCAGAGATCAGCCCCAGCATTTT. The complete variable domain, with remaining parts taken from reference TRBV5-1 and TRBJ1-5, reads KAGVTQTPRYLIKTRGQQVTLSCSPISGHRSVSWYQQTPGQGLQFLFEYFSETQRNKGNFPGRFSGRQFSNSRSEMNVSTLELGDSALYLCASSPGGRDQPQHFGDGTRLSIL.